The clone carrying this TCR beta chain showed up just once. This entry belongs to a study of OX40 agonist ivuxolimab in advanced cancers. Background on the study: Recorded diagnoses for dose-escalation patients were hepatocellular carcinoma, melanoma, renal cell or head and neck cancer. A male proportion of just over 80% was recorded, with mean age about 54 years and range roughly 23 to 85. It was permissible to have had prior anti-PD-1, anti-PD-L1 or anti-CTLA-4 therapy, and about 40% had some. Two patients with cutaneous melanoma and one with hepatocellular carcinoma, three in total, showed partial responses.

The V and J ends lost 7 bases and 4 bases respectively, with 12 bases between them. The CDR3 is 12 amino acids. Germline values: CDR1 SGHRS, CDR2 YFSETQ. Assay used: immunoSEQ multiplex PCR; TCRdb lists only in-frame clones, some missing. This table holds around 71,000 clones, about 88% found once. The material sequenced was CD4+ or CD8+ T cells sorted from blood, taken in a trial of the OX40 agonist ivuxolimab. The receptor comes from an adult with an advanced solid tumor such as melanoma, head and neck, liver or kidney cancer. The chain joins TRBV5-1 to TRBJ2-7; D gene uncertain. CDR3 loop: CASSRLPYEQYF. Here the CDR3 DNA reads TGCGCCAGCTCCCGTCTCCCGTACGAGCAGTACTTC.